The 3 T cell receptor beta chains in this list originate from one sample, sequenced in a study of beta chain features in type 1 diabetes. Overall study findings and caveats: Across all four CD4+ subsets, people with type 1 diabetes showed modestly shorter TCRB CDR3s.

Expressed TCRB transcripts were sequenced because the isolated RNA had all been reverse transcribed beforehand. Profiled with immunoSEQ multiplex PCR; TCRdb holds only in-frame clones, not every one. The data hold some 330,000 clones, with around an eighth observed a single time. Which antigens these TCRs recognize remains unknown. The specimen sequenced was naive CD4+ T cells from blood. These receptors were collected from a woman between 18 and 29 years old with type 1 diabetes.

Remarks on this clone: The identical CDR3 is also encoded by other nucleotide sequences in the sample. This chain uses TRBV18 with TRBJ2-7; 12 positions match TRBD2. This CDR3 is built from 14 residues. The trim removed 3 bases at V and 3 bases at J, leaving 0 bases unmatched. Germline V CDR1 and CDR2: KGHSH, LQKENI. The CDR3 is CASSPTSGSYEQYF. The CDR3 bases are TGTGCCAGCTCACCGACTAGCGGGAGCTACGAGCAGTACTTC.

This clone has a handful of counts. The chain couples TRBV7-6 to TRBJ1-1; D gene uncertain. CDR1 is SGHVS, CDR2 FNYEAQ, per germline. CDR3 length: 13 residues. Trimming pared 1 base from V and 1 base from J, leaving 4 bases between. The CDR3 DNA reads as TGTGCCAGCAGCTTAGGGCAGAACACTGAAGCTTTCTTT. Translated: CASSLGQNTEAFF.

V and J are TRBV5-4 and TRBJ1-2; TRBD1 matches at 7 bases. Germline loops: CDR1 SGHNT, CDR2 YYREEE (reference sequence). The CDR3 contains 14 residues. The ends lost 0 bases at V and 7 bases at J; junction bases unmatched: 6. The DNA of the CDR3 is TGTGCCAGCAGCTTGGTCTCAACAGGGGTTGGCTACACCTTC. Protein sequence: CASSLVSTGVGYTF.